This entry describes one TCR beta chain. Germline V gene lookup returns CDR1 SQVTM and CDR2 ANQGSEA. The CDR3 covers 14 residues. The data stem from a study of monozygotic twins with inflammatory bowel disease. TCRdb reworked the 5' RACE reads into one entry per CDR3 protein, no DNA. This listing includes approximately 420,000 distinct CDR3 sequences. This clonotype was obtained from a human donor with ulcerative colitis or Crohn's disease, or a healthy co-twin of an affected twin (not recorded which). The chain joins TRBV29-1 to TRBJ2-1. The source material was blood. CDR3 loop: CGVVYSTSYNEQFF.